This T cell receptor (beta chain) stems from a study of blood T cell repertoires in COVID-19. Study information: COVID-19 samples, acute and convalescent, were from the United States, Italy and Spain. In each case, the material was cDNA or gDNA derived from T cells, B-cell-depleted T cells, or PBMCs.

This CDR3 region has 16 residues. J lost 4 bases, V lost 7 bases, and 12 bases had no gene match. Germline V CDR1 and CDR2: PRHDT, FYEKMQ (reference sequence). As originally analysed: Estimation of nucleated cell counts relied on the amplification of reference gene primers. Sequencing used immunoSEQ multiplex PCR; TCRdb keeps in-frame clones, though not all of them. That table supplies the V and J calls and clone size; D and trimming were determined from the DNA. Of 50,000 to 65,000 clones in the sample, around nine tenths were seen once. Specimen: peripheral blood. The clonotype comes from a human donor in a cohort sampled during active COVID-19. The rearrangement links TRBV13 to TRBJ2-7, with 11 nucleotides matching TRBD2. The CDR3 loop reads CASTIIAGGPRYEQYF. The CDR3 coding sequence is TGTGCCAGCACCATCATAGCGGGAGGGCCCAGATACGAGCAGTACTTC. The whole variable domain, filled in from reference TRBV13 and TRBJ2-7, reads AAGVIQSPRHLIKEKRETATLKCYPIPRHDTVYWYQQGPGQDPQFLISFYEKMQSDKGSIPDRFSAQQFSDYHSELNMSSLELGDSALYFCASTIIAGGPRYEQYFGPGTRLTVT.